These 26 T cell receptor beta chains came from one sample sequenced in a study of blood T cell repertoires in COVID-19 (TCRdb year 2020). The method behind the library was the immunoSEQ multiplex PCR assay. The table was pulled from immuneACCESS by TCRdb, which kept in-frame rearrangements only. Such tables lose some clones; where checked, under half of the loss comes from unresolved V genes, and the rest has no known cause. The sample table records around 180,000 clones; roughly four fifths of these occur just once. The ten largest make up 5.5% to 7.5% of the sample. The specimen sequenced was peripheral blood. All receptors come from a human donor in a cohort sampled during active COVID-19.

This clone was observed once. The genes are TRBV6-5 and TRBJ2-5; 7 bases are a match to TRBD1. Germline lookup yields CDR1 MNHEY and CDR2 SVGAGI. V lost 7 bases to trimming and J lost 5 bases; unmatched junction nucleotides: 10. CDR3 length: 14 residues. CDR3 nucleotides: TGTGCCAGCACTACAGGGGCCTACGGGGAGACCCAGTACTTC. Encoded protein: CASTTGAYGETQYF.

V is TRBV5-1 and J is TRBJ1-2, with D hard to call. V lost 2 bases and J 3 bases, leaving 17 bases between the germline ends. The CDR3 is 16 amino acids. Germline V lookup: CDR1 SGHRS, CDR2 YFSETQ. CDR3 loop: CASSFGGMGQDYGYTF. The CDR3 region has the DNA TGCGCCAGCAGCTTCGGAGGAATGGGTCAAGACTATGGCTACACCTTC.

This clone was recorded once. The CDR3 loop is CASSYSSGDGSEAFF. CDR3 in DNA: TGTGCCAGCAGTTACTCCAGCGGCGATGGGAGTGAAGCTTTCTTT. V gene TRBV6-5 combines with J gene TRBJ1-1; unclear D gene. The CDR3 has 15 residues. Germline V gene lookup returns CDR1 MNHEY and CDR2 SVGAGI. Trimming removed 0 bases at V and 7 bases at J, with 15 bases between.

The chain joins TRBV27 to TRBJ1-6; possibly TRBD1 for D (6 bases). The CDR3 has 18 amino acids. Germline CDR1 reads MNHEY; CDR2 reads SMNVEV (reference sequence). Trimming removed 6 bases at V and 0 bases at J, with 18 bases between. CDR3 sequence: CASRVRGDPSSYNSPLHF. The CDR3 region has the DNA TGTGCCAGCAGAGTCAGGGGAGACCCGAGCTCCTATAATTCACCCCTCCACTTT.

The gene calls are TRBV4-1 and TRBJ2-7; 8 bases match TRBD1. The CDR3 has 15 residues. The junction had 6 bases not matched to a gene; V was cut back by 3 bases and J by 2 bases. Germline assignment: CDR1 MGHRA and CDR2 YSYEKL. CDR3 coding DNA: TGCGCCAGCAGCCAGGACCAGGGGGCTGCCTACGAGCAGTACTTC. This gives the protein CASSQDQGAAYEQYF.

The chain uses TRBV5-1 and TRBJ1-1; D unresolved. Per the germline V gene, CDR1 is SGHRS and CDR2 is YFSETQ. The ends were cut back, 4 bases at V and 1 base at J, with 8 bases in the middle. CDR3 size: 13 residues. In nucleotides, the CDR3 is TGCGCCAGCAGCCCCCTCGGGAACACTGAAGCTTTCTTT. Amino acids: CASSPLGNTEAFF.

This rearrangement joins TRBV5-1 to TRBJ2-7; D remains unclear. The CDR3 length is 11 residues. The germline V gene has CDR1 SGHRS and CDR2 YFSETQ. The V gene lost 3 bases and the J gene lost 4 bases, with 5 bases spanning the gap. The CDR3 loop reads CASSYRYEQYF. The CDR3 DNA sequence: TGCGCCAGCAGCTACCGGTACGAGCAGTACTTC. Full variable domain (outside the CDR3, taken from reference TRBV5-1 and TRBJ2-7): KAGVTQTPRYLIKTRGQQVTLSCSPISGHRSVSWYQQTPGQGLQFLFEYFSETQRNKGNFPGRFSGRQFSNSRSEMNVSTLELGDSALYLCASSYRYEQYFGPGTRLTVT.

This clone was observed once. The J gene is TRBJ1-2, the V gene TRBV9, with 9 bases matching TRBD1. The CDR3 has 13 residues. Unmatched junction bases numbered 6, after V lost 5 bases and J lost 7 bases. The germline gives CDR1 SGDLS, CDR2 YYNGEE. CDR3: CASRGTGSPGYTF. The CDR3 DNA reads as TGTGCCAGCAGAGGGACAGGGTCTCCTGGCTACACCTTC.

The chain combines TRBV30 with TRBJ2-5, with 10 bases that match TRBD1. V shed 5 bases, J shed 7 bases, and the junction held 10 bases outside the gene matches. The CDR3 contains 14 residues. Germline CDR1 GTSNPN, CDR2 SVGIG (reference sequence). DNA of the CDR3: TGTGCCTGGTCTTCGGGACAGGGGATTGGGACCCAGTACTTC. Residues: CAWSSGQGIGTQYF.

This clone was seen a few times. The chain's CDR3 is CASSAQGAVLQPQHF. Written as DNA, the CDR3 is TGTGCCAGCAGTGCACAGGGGGCGGTTTTGCAGCCCCAGCATTTT. The V call is TRBV27, the J call TRBJ1-5, with 9 bases identical to TRBD1. V shed 5 bases and J 7 bases; nucleotides not matched to a gene: 9. This CDR3 comprises 15 residues. From germline, CDR1 is MNHEY and CDR2 SMNVEV (reference sequence).

The chain joins TRBV20-1 to TRBJ1-4; D perhaps matches TRBD1 (5 bases). Germline V gives CDR1 DFQATT, CDR2 SNEGSKA (reference sequence). V shed 5 bases and J shed 4 bases, with 14 bases lying between them. CDR3 size: 14 residues. The CDR3, as DNA: TGCAGTGCTGGTGCGACAGAGAGTAATGAAAAACTGTTTTTT. This gives the protein CSAGATESNEKLFF.

The V and J genes are TRBV5-5 and TRBJ1-1; D is unresolved. V was cut by 0 bases and J by 3 bases, with 15 bases left in between. This CDR3 region has 16 residues. CDR1 SGHKS and CDR2 YYEKEE come from the germline V gene (reference sequence). The CDR3 DNA reads TGTGCCAGCAGCTTGGAGGGCGGGCTTGGGGACACTGAAGCTTTCTTT. Translation gives CASSLEGGLGDTEAFF.

J is TRBJ2-7 and V is TRBV11-2; 7 bases agree with TRBD1. J was trimmed by 9 bases and V by 4 bases; bases with no gene match: 3. In germline, CDR1 is SGHAT, CDR2 FQNNGV. This CDR3 has 11 residues. CDR3 amino acids: CASSSSGGQYF. The CDR3 nucleotides are TGTGCCAGCAGCTCTTCAGGGGGGCAGTACTTC.

The chain employs TRBV7-9 and TRBJ2-3; D may be TRBD2 (5 bases). The ends were cut back, 5 bases at V and 5 bases at J, with 23 bases in the middle. The CDR3 sequence is 17 residues long. Germline V lookup: CDR1 SEHNR, CDR2 FQNEAQ (reference sequence). The CDR3 loop reads CASSPTPPLADLDTQYF. In DNA form, the CDR3 reads TGTGCCAGCAGCCCCACCCCACCCCTGGCGGACTTAGATACGCAGTATTTT.

The chain combines TRBV10-3 with TRBJ1-2; D not certain. V was trimmed by 0 bases and J by 4 bases, leaving 9 bases between them. There are 14 residues in the CDR3. Germline V lookup: CDR1 ENHRY, CDR2 SYGVKD. Here the CDR3 DNA reads TGTGCCATCAGTGAGTCGAGGGTGGTCTATGGCTACACCTTC. Amino acid sequence: CAISESRVVYGYTF.

In its sample, this clone was seen once. The V gene is TRBV27, the J gene TRBJ2-1; TRBD2 aligns across 8 bases. Germline-derived CDR1 and CDR2 are MNHEY and SMNVEV (reference sequence). With V trimmed by 10 bases and J by 0 bases, 8 bases remained unmatched. The CDR3 has 15 amino acids. Here the CDR3 DNA reads TGTGCCATCTCGCGGGCGGGGGGCTCCTACAATGAGCAGTTCTTC. Protein product: CAISRAGGSYNEQFF.

This sequence joins TRBV7-6 and TRBJ1-6; 9 bases match TRBD1. V was clipped by 4 bases and J by 7 bases; unmatched bases: 8. Germline values: CDR1 SGHVS, CDR2 FNYEAQ. The CDR3 runs 16 residues. CDR3 loop: CASSYSPGQGNSPLHF. CDR3 sequence (DNA): TGTGCCAGCAGCTACTCACCGGGACAGGGAAATTCACCCCTCCACTTT.

This clone has just a few counts. The chain couples TRBV6-6 to TRBJ2-7; D unresolved. This CDR3 region has 14 residues. The germline V and J ends were trimmed by 0 bases and 3 bases, with 9 bases remaining between them. CDR1 is MNHNY, CDR2 SVGAGI, per germline (reference sequence). The CDR3 sequence: CASSYSSPNYEQYF. CDR3 bases: TGTGCCAGCAGTTACTCGAGTCCAAACTACGAGCAGTACTTC.

The chain uses TRBV7-9 and TRBJ2-2; D not certain. V dropped 1 base and J dropped 4 bases, with 10 bases sitting between them. Germline-derived CDR1 and CDR2 are SEHNR and FQNEAQ (reference sequence). This CDR3 comprises 15 residues. The CDR3 reads CASSLEATITGELFF. For the CDR3, the DNA is TGTGCCAGCAGCTTAGAGGCGACAATCACCGGGGAGCTGTTTTTT.

The CDR3 DNA is TGTGCCAGCACCCCCCGGGTCCAAAGAGAGACCCAGTACTTC. Translation: CASTPRVQRETQYF. The V and J genes are TRBV2 and TRBJ2-5; no clear D gene. Germline V lookup: CDR1 SNHLY, CDR2 FYNNEI. The CDR3 length is 14 residues. Trimming pared 7 bases from V and 4 bases from J, leaving 16 bases between.

The V gene is TRBV11-2, the J gene TRBJ2-3; 7 bases are shared with TRBD2. With 8 bases clipped from V and 1 base from J, the junction kept 6 bases outside the gene matches. Germline CDR1 and CDR2: SGHAT and FQNNGV. The CDR3 is made up of 14 amino acids. The CDR3 sequence: CASHESGGTDTQYF. The DNA of the CDR3 is TGTGCCAGCCATGAAAGCGGGGGCACAGATACGCAGTATTTT.

The gene calls are TRBV5-4 and TRBJ1-2; 9 nucleotides align to TRBD1. Trimming cost V 8 bases and J 6 bases; bases outside gene matches: 5. Germline-derived CDR1 and CDR2 are SGHNT and YYREEE (reference sequence). The CDR3 is 12 residues long. For the CDR3, the DNA is TGTGCCAGTAGGACAGGGGAGGATGGCTACACCTTC. This translates into CASRTGEDGYTF.

The chain links TRBV9 to TRBJ1-1, with 10 bases matching TRBD1. The CDR3 is made up of 17 amino acids. V was pared by 0 bases and J by 3 bases, with 8 bases of the junction left unmatched. CDR1 is SGDLS and CDR2 is YYNGEE in the germline V gene. Here the CDR3 reads CASSVDIGQGVDTEAFF. CDR3 nucleotides: TGTGCCAGCAGCGTAGACATCGGACAGGGGGTCGACACTGAAGCTTTCTTT.

The chain combines TRBV11-2 with TRBJ1-2, with TRBD1 matching over 7 bases. The CDR3 covers 15 residues. Germline CDR1 is SGHAT and CDR2 is FQNNGV. The trim removed 5 bases at V and 2 bases at J, leaving 8 bases unmatched. The DNA of the CDR3 is TGTGCCAGCAGCCGAGAGGGACAGACGAACTATGGCTACACCTTC. Its translation: CASSREGQTNYGYTF.

The chain is built from TRBV5-4 and TRBJ1-1, with D unclear. The germline CDR1 and CDR2 sequences are SGHNT and YYREEE (reference sequence). The CDR3 runs 14 residues. Trimming cost V 4 bases and J 1 base, with 11 bases left between them. The CDR3: CASSPGGSNTEAFF. The CDR3 bases are TGTGCCAGCAGCCCGGGAGGTTCGAACACTGAAGCTTTCTTT. The full variable domain, in which reference TRBV5-4 and TRBJ1-1 provide the parts outside the CDR3, is ETGVTQSPTHLIKTRGQQVTLRCSSQSGHNTVSWYQQALGQGPQFIFQYYREEENGRGNFPPRFSGLQFPNYSSELNVNALELDDSALYLCASSPGGSNTEAFFGQGTRLTVV.

The chain carries TRBV11-2 and TRBJ2-7; D might be TRBD1 (6 bases). Trimming removed 5 bases from V and 3 bases from J, with 14 bases in between. The germline V gene encodes CDR1 SGHAT and CDR2 FQNNGV. This CDR3 is built from 14 residues. The CDR3 is CASSPSYRDYEQYF. CDR3 DNA sequence: TGTGCCAGCAGCCCTAGTTACAGGGACTACGAGCAGTACTTC.